These T cell receptor beta chains were read from a single sample in a study of technical replicates of blood from a handful of donors. Here immunoSEQ multiplex PCR was the method, and the copy in TCRdb shows in-frame clones only, minus some. The sample lists more than 65,000 clones, nearly 97% occurring once. The sample comprised T cells isolated from PBMCs. These receptor sequences come from a human donor in good health. CDR3s include the opening cysteine and the closing phenylalanine or tryptophan.

V	CDR3
TRBV7-2	CASSLGVSVAGPQETQYF
TRBV6-1	CASVNLAPGELFF
TRBV6-1	CASSEREVGQPQHF
TRBV6-1	CASSVAGTVITNQPQHF
TRBV10-2	CASEPERDTEAFF
TRBV6-5	CASSPQDIWGYTF
TRBV30	CAWSGKGAVRSGNTIYF
TRBV6-5	CASASGGGWEQYF
TRBV4-2	CASSQEEGLLAKNIQYF
TRBV5-5	CASSAVPLGQPQHF
TRBV6-1	CASSEGQGGAGELFF
TRBV11-2	CASSFPGHLNTEAFF
TRBV4-1	CASRFGLLNTDTQYF
TRBV5-1	CASRQADRGNSPLHF
TRBV6-1	CASLVDTEAFF
TRBV25-1	CASSPRGGGGYTF
TRBV5-1	CASSFRPGQGTASSYNEQFF
TRBV5-1	CASSLRLNTEAFF
TRBV29-1	CSDDRDYGYTF
TRBV6-5	CASSQNYEQYF
TRBV27	CASWTASYSNQPQHF
TRBV7-9	CASSLRSRGPRPFYEQYF
TRBV29-1	CSVEQGLAETQYF
TRBV27	CASSPSPGTGTYEQYF
TRBV2	CASSAGAGEYEQYF
TRBV11-2	CASSFIGGSTDTQYF
TRBV7-8	CASSLDRPYEQYF
TRBV7-9	CASSPPWGQSPNYGYTF
TRBV7-2	CASSPDRGYWETQYF
TRBV5-4	CASSVAGGRTDTQYF
TRBV6-1	CASSEGGF
TRBV5-1	CASSLEGTGRPPIQYF
TRBV5-1	CASRRQGVDEKLFF
TRBV7-9	CASSAFLGAETRVVYEQYF
TRBV6-1	CASSGDRGGFRSGELFF
TRBV7-9	CASSPPGPIYEQYF
TRBV19	CASKPGTGDNEQFF
TRBV5-1	CASSGAAANTGELFF
TRBV19	CASSITGVSQPQHF
TRBV4-1	CASSQDSGTGDTWNTEAFF
TRBV30	CAWSGQGGGYTF
TRBV7-9	CASSQPGDEQYF
TRBV30	CAWWPGQGHEQYF
TRBV19	CASSIIGARSKSDGYTF
TRBV4-1	CASSQDLISGTHGYTF
TRBV27	CASSSTGLFGNTIYF